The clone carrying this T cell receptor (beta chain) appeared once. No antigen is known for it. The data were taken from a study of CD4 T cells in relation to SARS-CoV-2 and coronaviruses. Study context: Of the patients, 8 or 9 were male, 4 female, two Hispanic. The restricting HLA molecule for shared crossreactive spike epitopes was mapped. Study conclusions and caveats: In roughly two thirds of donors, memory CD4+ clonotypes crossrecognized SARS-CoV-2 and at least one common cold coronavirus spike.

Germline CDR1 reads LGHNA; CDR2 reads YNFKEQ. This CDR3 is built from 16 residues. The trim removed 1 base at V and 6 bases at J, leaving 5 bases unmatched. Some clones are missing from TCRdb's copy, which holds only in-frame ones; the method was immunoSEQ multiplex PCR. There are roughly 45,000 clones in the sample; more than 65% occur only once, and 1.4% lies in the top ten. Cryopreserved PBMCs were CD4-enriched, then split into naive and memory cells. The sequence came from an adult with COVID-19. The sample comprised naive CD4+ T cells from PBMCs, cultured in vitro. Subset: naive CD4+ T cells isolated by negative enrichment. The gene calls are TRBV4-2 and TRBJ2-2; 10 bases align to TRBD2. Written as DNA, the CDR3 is TGTGCCAGCAGCCAAGTGATAGCGGGAGGCGCCGGGGAGCTGTTTTTT. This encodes CASSQVIAGGAGELFF.